These T cell receptor beta chains were read from a single sample in a study of cytomegalovirus exposure and HLA in healthy donors. Repertoires were generated with immunoSEQ multiplex PCR, while TCRdb's copy carries only in-frame clones and drops some. The table shows some 41,000 clones, with 93% occurring only once. The sample comprised PBMCs. The receptors were sampled from a woman aged 18-30 years in good health and CMV-seronegative. The CDR3 runs from the conserved cysteine through the conserved F or W. D genes are given only for firm matches. The size field is filled for only some rows; it gives once, few, many or a size class.

CDR3nt	CDR3aa	v_gene	j_gene	d_gene	abundance	len
TGTGCCAGTAGTACCCGACACGCTGGGGCCAACGTCCTGACTTTC	CASSTRHAGANVLTF	TRBV19	TRBJ2-6	NA	NA	15
TGTGCCACCAGCAGTCCCCTGGGGGCAGTCTACAATGAGCAGTTCTTC	CATSSPLGAVYNEQFF	TRBV15	TRBJ2-1	NA	NA	16
TGTGCCAGCAGCCCGGAGTATCAGCCCCAGCATTTT	CASSPEYQPQHF	TRBV5-4	TRBJ1-5	NA	NA	12
TGCGCCAGCAGCTTACAGGGCACCGGGGAGCTGTTTTTT	CASSLQGTGELFF	TRBV5-1	TRBJ2-2	NA	NA	13
TGTGCCAGCAGCGAGACAGGATTTAACACCGGGGAGCTGTTTTTT	CASSETGFNTGELFF	TRBV6-5	TRBJ2-2	NA	NA	15
TGTGCCAGCAGTGACGCGGCAGCTCGGGAAAAACTGTTTTTT	CASSDAAAREKLFF	TRBV6-1	TRBJ1-4	NA	NA	14
TGTGCCAGCAGTTTATTAGTAAACTCTGGAAACACCATATATTTT	CASSLLVNSGNTIYF	TRBV28	TRBJ1-3	NA	NA	15
TGCGCCAGCAGCCGCAGTGGACTCTACGAGCAGTACTTC	CASSRSGLYEQYF	TRBV5-1	TRBJ2-7	NA	few	13
TGTGCCAGCAGCTTGGAAAGGACAGGGATCAATCAGCCCCAGCATTTT	CASSLERTGINQPQHF	TRBV5-4	TRBJ1-5	TRBD1	NA	16
TGTGCCAGCAGTTCGGGACAGGGTAGCAATCAGCCCCAGCATTTT	CASSSGQGSNQPQHF	TRBV27	TRBJ1-5	TRBD1	NA	15
TGTGCCAGCAGTTTAGGAGGGGCGTTGAACACTGAAGCTTTCTTT	CASSLGGALNTEAFF	TRBV28	TRBJ1-1	NA	NA	15
TGTGCCAGCAGCTTTTGGGGAGGAGAGCAGTACTTC	CASSFWGGEQYF	TRBV7-9	TRBJ2-7	NA	NA	12
TGCGCCAGCAGCTCACAGGGGGCGGGAGAGACCCAGTACTTC	CASSSQGAGETQYF	TRBV5-1	TRBJ2-5	TRBD1	NA	14
TGTGCCAGCAGTTACGGACAGGGGGACTATGGCTACACCTTC	CASSYGQGDYGYTF	TRBV6-6	TRBJ1-2	TRBD1	NA	14
TGTGCCAGCAGCCAGGACGGGGGTAGCAATCAGCCCCAGCATTTT	CASSQDGGSNQPQHF	TRBV5-4	TRBJ1-5	NA	NA	15
TGTGCCAGCAGCTTTAGAGACAGTTACAATGAGCAGTTCTTC	CASSFRDSYNEQFF	TRBV13	TRBJ2-1	NA	few	14
TGTGCCAGCAGCTTAAGGGGTTCCATCTACGAGCAGTACTTC	CASSLRGSIYEQYF	TRBV5-6	TRBJ2-7	NA	NA	14
TGTGCCAGCAGATGGCAGGCCCCAACTAATGAAAAACTGTTTTTT	CASRWQAPTNEKLFF	TRBV2	TRBJ1-4	NA	NA	15
TGTGCCAGCAGTTTAACAGGGACTAGCAATCAGCCCCAGCATTTT	CASSLTGTSNQPQHF	TRBV28	TRBJ1-5	NA	NA	15
TGTGCCAGCAGTGAAACAGCCATGAACACTGAAGCTTTCTTT	CASSETAMNTEAFF	TRBV25-1	TRBJ1-1	NA	NA	14
TGTGCCAGCAGTCCTAGCACAGATACGCAGTATTTT	CASSPSTDTQYF	TRBV27	TRBJ2-3	NA	NA	12
TGTGCCAGCAGCCCTCAGGGCGCGTTGAACACTGAAGCTTTCTTT	CASSPQGALNTEAFF	TRBV28	TRBJ1-1	NA	NA	15
TGTGCCAGCAGCTTCACAGAGCTCAGTAACGGAGATACGCAGTATTTT	CASSFTELSNGDTQYF	TRBV5-4	TRBJ2-3	NA	NA	16
TGTGCCAGCAGCCCCCTATCGGTCTCCTACGAGCAGTACTTC	CASSPLSVSYEQYF	TRBV9	TRBJ2-7	NA	NA	14
TGTGCCAGCAGCACGACTAGCGGGGCGTACCAAGAGACCCAGTACTTC	CASSTTSGAYQETQYF	TRBV11-1	TRBJ2-5	TRBD2	NA	16
TGCGCCAGCAGCTGGGACAGTAACACTGAAGCTTTCTTT	CASSWDSNTEAFF	TRBV5-1	TRBJ1-1	TRBD1	NA	13
TGCGCCAGCAGCTCCGGACAGAACACTGAAGCTTTCTTT	CASSSGQNTEAFF	TRBV5-1	TRBJ1-1	NA	NA	13
TGTGCCAGCAGTTTTTACATCGGGACCAAAAACATTCAGTACTTC	CASSFYIGTKNIQYF	TRBV28	TRBJ2-4	NA	NA	15